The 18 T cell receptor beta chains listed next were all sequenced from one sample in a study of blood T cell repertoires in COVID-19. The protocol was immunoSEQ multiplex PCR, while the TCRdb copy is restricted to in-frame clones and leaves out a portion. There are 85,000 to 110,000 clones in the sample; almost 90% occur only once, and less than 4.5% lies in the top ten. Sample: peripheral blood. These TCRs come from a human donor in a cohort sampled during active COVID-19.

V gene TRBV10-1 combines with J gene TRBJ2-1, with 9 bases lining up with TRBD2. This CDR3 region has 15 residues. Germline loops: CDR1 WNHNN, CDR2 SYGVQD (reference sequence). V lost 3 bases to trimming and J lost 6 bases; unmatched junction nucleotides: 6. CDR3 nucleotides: TGCGCCAGCAGTGACCGACTAGCGGAGCTCAATGAGCAGTTCTTC. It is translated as CASSDRLAELNEQFF.

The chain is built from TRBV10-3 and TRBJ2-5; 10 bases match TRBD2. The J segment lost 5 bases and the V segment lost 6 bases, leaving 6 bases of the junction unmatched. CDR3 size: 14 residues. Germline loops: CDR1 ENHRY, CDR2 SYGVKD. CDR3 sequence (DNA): TGTGCCATCAGCCTAGCGGGAGCGAGTGAGACCCAGTACTTC. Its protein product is CAISLAGASETQYF.

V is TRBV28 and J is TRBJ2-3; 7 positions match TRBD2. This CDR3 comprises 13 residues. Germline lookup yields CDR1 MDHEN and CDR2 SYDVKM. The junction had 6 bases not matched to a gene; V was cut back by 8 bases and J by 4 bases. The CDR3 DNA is TGTGCCAGCTCCCCGGCGGGGGCAGATACGCAGTATTTT. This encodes CASSPAGADTQYF.

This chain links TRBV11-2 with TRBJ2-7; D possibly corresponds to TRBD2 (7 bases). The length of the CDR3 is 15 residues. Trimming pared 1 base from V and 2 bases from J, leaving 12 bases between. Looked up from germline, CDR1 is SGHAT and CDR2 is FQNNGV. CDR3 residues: CASSLGGRGPYEQYF. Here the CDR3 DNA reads TGTGCCAGCAGCTTAGGCGGGCGGGGGCCCTACGAGCAGTACTTC.

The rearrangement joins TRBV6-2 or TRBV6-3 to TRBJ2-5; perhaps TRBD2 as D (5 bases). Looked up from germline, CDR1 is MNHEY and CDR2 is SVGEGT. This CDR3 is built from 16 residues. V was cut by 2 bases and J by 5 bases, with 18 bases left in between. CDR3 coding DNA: TGTGCCAGCAGTTACGCTTTCGGGGATCTGGGGGAGACCCAGTACTTC. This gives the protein CASSYAFGDLGETQYF.

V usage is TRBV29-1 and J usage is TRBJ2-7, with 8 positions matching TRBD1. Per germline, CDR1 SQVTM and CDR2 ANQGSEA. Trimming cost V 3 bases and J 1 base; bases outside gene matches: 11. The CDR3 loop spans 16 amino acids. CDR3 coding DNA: TGCAGCGTTGAGGGGGACAGGTACGGTAATTCCTACGAGCAGTACTTC. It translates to CSVEGDRYGNSYEQYF.

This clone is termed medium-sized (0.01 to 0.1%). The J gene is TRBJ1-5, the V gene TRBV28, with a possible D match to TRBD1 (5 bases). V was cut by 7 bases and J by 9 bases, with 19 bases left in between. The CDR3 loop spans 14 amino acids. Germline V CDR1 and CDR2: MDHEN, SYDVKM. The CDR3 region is CASISGTLGGPQHF. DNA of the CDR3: TGTGCCAGCATCTCCGGGACTTTGGGTGGGCCCCAGCATTTT.

CDR3 in amino acids: CASSGGQGHTYEQYF. The DNA of the CDR3 is TGTGCCAGCAGTGGGGGACAGGGGCATACCTACGAGCAGTACTTC. The V call is TRBV27, the J call TRBJ2-7; 10 bases are a match to TRBD1. This CDR3 comprises 15 residues. The junction had 6 bases not matched to a gene; V was cut back by 5 bases and J by 2 bases. The germline CDR1 and CDR2 sequences are MNHEY and SMNVEV (reference sequence).

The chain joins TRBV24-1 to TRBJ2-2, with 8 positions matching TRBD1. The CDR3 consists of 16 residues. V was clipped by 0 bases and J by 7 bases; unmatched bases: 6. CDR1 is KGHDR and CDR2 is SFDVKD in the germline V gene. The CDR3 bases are TGTGCCACCAGTGATTTGTATCAGGGGGCAAACGGGGAGCTGTTTTTT. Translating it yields CATSDLYQGANGELFF.

The DNA for the CDR3 is TGCGCCAGCAGCCAAGGGGGGGGGATTTATGGCTACACCTTC. It specifies CASSQGGGIYGYTF. This sequence joins TRBV4-1 and TRBJ1-2; perhaps TRBD1 as D (5 bases). Trimming removed 1 base from V and 5 bases from J, with 11 bases in between. This CDR3 region has 14 residues. Germline loops: CDR1 MGHRA, CDR2 YSYEKL.

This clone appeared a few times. The chain's CDR3 is CASSTSGRFHEQFF. The CDR3 DNA reads as TGTGCCAGTAGTACTAGCGGGAGGTTCCATGAGCAGTTCTTC. The rearrangement uses TRBV19 and TRBJ2-1; 11 bases line up with TRBD2. The ends lost 4 bases at V and 8 bases at J; junction bases unmatched: 4. Germline-derived CDR1 and CDR2 are LNHDA and SQIVND (reference sequence). This CDR3 has 14 amino acids.

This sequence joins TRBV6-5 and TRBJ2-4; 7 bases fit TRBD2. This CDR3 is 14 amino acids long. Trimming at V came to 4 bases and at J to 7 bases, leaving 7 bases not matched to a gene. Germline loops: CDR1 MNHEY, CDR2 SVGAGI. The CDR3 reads CASSLGGSRNIQYF. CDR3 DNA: TGTGCCAGCAGTTTAGGCGGGAGTAGGAACATTCAGTACTTC.

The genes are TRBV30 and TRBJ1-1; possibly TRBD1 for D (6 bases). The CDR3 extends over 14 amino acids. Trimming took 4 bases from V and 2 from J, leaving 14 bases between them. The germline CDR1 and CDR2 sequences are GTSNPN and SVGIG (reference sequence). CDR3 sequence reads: CAWNKRGGNTEAFF. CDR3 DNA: TGTGCCTGGAATAAAAGGGGGGGCAACACTGAAGCTTTCTTT.

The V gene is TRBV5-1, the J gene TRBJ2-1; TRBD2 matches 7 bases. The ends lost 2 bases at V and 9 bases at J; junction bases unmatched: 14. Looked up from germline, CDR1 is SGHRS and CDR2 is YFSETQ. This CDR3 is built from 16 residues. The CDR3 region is CASSFRRGRIGGEQFF. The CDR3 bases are TGCGCCAGCAGCTTCCGGCGCGGGAGAATCGGCGGTGAGCAGTTCTTC. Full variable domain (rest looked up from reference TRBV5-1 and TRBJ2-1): KAGVTQTPRYLIKTRGQQVTLSCSPISGHRSVSWYQQTPGQGLQFLFEYFSETQRNKGNFPGRFSGRQFSNSRSEMNVSTLELGDSALYLCASSFRRGRIGGEQFFGPGTRLTVL.

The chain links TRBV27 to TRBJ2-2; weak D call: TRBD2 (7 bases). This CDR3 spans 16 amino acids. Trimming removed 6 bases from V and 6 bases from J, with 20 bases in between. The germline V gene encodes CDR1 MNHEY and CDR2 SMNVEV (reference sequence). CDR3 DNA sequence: TGTGCCAGCAGCTTGGGGGGGGGCCCCTTATCCGGGGAGCTGTTTTTT. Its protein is CASSLGGGPLSGELFF.

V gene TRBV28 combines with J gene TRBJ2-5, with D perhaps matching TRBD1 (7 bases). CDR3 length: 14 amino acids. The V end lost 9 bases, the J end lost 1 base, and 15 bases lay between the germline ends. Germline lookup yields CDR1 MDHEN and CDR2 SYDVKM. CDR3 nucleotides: TGTGCCAGTGGAAGGGGGGACAGCCAAGAGACCCAGTACTTC. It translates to CASGRGDSQETQYF.

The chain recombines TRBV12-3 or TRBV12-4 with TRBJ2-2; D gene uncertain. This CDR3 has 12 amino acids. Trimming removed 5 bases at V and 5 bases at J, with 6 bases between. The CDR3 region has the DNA TGTGCCAGCAGTCCAGGAACCGGGGAGCTGTTTTTT. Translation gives CASSPGTGELFF.

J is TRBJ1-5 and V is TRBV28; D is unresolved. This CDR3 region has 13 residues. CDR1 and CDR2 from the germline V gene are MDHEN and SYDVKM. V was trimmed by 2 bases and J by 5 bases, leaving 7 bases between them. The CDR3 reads CASSLTSYQPQHF. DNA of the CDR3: TGTGCCAGCAGTTTAACAAGTTATCAGCCCCAGCATTTT.